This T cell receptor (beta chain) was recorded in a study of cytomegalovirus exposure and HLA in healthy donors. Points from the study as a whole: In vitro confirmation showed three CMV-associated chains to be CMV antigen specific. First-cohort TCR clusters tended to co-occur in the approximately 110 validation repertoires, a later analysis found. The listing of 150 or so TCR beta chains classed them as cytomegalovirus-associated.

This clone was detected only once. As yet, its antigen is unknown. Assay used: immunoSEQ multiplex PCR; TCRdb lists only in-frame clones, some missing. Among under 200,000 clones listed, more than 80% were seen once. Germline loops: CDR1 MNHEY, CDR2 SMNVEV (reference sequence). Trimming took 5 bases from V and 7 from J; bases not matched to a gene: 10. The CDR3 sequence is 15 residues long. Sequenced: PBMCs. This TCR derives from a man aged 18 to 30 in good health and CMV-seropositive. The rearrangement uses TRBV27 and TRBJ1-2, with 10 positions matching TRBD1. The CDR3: CASSPSGTGVSGYTF. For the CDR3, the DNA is TGTGCCAGCAGTCCCTCCGGGACAGGGGTCTCTGGCTACACCTTC.